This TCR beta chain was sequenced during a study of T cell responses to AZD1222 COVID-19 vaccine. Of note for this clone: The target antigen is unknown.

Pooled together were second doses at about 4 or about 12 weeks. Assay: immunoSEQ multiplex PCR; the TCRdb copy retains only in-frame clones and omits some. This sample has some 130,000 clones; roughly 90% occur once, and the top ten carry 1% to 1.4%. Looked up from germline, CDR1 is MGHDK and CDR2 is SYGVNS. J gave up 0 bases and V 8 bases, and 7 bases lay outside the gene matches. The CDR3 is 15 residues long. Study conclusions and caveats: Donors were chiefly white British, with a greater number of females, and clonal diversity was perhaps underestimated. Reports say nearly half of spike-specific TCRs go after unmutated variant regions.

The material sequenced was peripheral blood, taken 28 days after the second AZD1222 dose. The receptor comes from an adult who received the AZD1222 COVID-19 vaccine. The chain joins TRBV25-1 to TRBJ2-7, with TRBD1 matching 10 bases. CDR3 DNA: TGTGCCAGCTGCCACGGGGACAGGGGCTCCTACGAGCAGTACTTC. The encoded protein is CASCHGDRGSYEQYF.